These 14 T cell receptor beta chains came from one sample sequenced in a study of blood T cell repertoires in COVID-19. Only in-frame clones appear in the TCRdb table, and some are missing; sequencing was by immunoSEQ multiplex PCR. There are 45,000 to 55,000 clones in the sample; around 78% occur only once, and around 14% lies in the top ten. Material for sequencing was peripheral blood. These receptors all stem from a human donor with active or convalescent COVID-19. The donor label of this sample is uncertain.

The chain uses TRBV5-1 and TRBJ2-1; 9 nucleotides agree with TRBD1. In germline, CDR1 is SGHRS, CDR2 YFSETQ. The V segment lost 2 bases and the J segment 3 bases; nucleotides outside the gene matches: 12. This CDR3 is 18 amino acids long. CDR3 loop: CASSFRLIRDRVYNEQFF. DNA for the CDR3: TGCGCCAGCAGCTTCCGTTTGATCCGGGACAGGGTCTACAATGAGCAGTTCTTC.

The V call is TRBV4-1, the J call TRBJ2-7, with 12 bases aligning to TRBD1. Germline trimming cut 5 bases from V and 7 bases from J; bases unmatched to any gene: 9. This CDR3 contains 15 residues. The germline V gene has CDR1 MGHRA and CDR2 YSYEKL. The CDR3 here is CASSGGWDRGQEQYF. In nucleotides, the CDR3 is TGCGCCAGCAGCGGAGGATGGGACAGGGGGCAAGAGCAGTACTTC.

The chain links TRBV11-3 to TRBJ2-1; TRBD2 agrees at 11 bases. This CDR3 is built from 16 residues. V shed 2 bases, J shed 8 bases, and the junction held 8 bases outside the gene matches. Germline CDR1 and CDR2: SGHNT and YENEEA. CDR3 DNA sequence: TGTGCCAGCAGCTTAAACCTAGCTAGCGGGAGGTATGAGCAGTTCTTC. Translated: CASSLNLASGRYEQFF.

CDR3 in DNA: TGTGCCAGCAGTTTCGCGGACATCTCTGGGGCCAACGTCCTGACTTTC. Its protein product is CASSFADISGANVLTF. This chain links TRBV6-5 with TRBJ2-6, with D possibly matching TRBD1 (5 bases). The germline V gene encodes CDR1 MNHEY and CDR2 SVGAGI. The CDR3 sequence is 16 residues long. Trimming removed 4 bases from V and 0 bases from J, with 10 bases in between.

The V gene is TRBV7-2, the J gene TRBJ2-7; 9 bases line up with TRBD1. CDR1 SGHTA and CDR2 FQGNSA come from the germline V gene. J lost 3 bases, V lost 1 base, and 4 bases had no gene match. The CDR3 contains 15 residues. The CDR3 DNA reads as TGTGCCAGCAGCTTAGGGGGACAGGGTTTCTACGAGCAGTACTTC. Translation gives CASSLGGQGFYEQYF.

The chain couples TRBV30 to TRBJ2-1; D could derive from TRBD1 or TRBD2 (7 bases each). The CDR3 is 13 residues long. Deletions cut 8 bases from V and 6 bases from J, with 17 bases between. The V gene's germline CDR1 is GTSNPN and CDR2 SVGIG (reference sequence). CDR3 sequence: CAGGLQGLNEQFF. The DNA of the CDR3 is TGTGCCGGGGGACTACAGGGGCTCAATGAGCAGTTCTTC.

The chain uses TRBV5-4 and TRBJ2-5, with 10 bases fitting TRBD2. V shed 4 bases, J shed 1 base, and the junction held 10 bases outside the gene matches. The CDR3 has 17 residues. The germline V gene has CDR1 SGHNT and CDR2 YYREEE (reference sequence). The CDR3, as DNA: TGTGCCAGCAGCCCCGGACTAGCGGTAAACACCCAAGAGACCCAGTACTTC. Its protein product is CASSPGLAVNTQETQYF.

This chain connects TRBV5-1 to TRBJ2-2; possibly TRBD1 for D (5 bases). Germline assignment: CDR1 SGHRS and CDR2 YFSETQ. The CDR3 has 15 amino acids. V was clipped by 1 base and J by 3 bases, with 10 bases between them. CDR3 loop: CASSLTTGHTGELFF. The CDR3 DNA reads TGCGCCAGCAGCTTGACAACAGGCCACACCGGGGAGCTGTTTTTT.

This clone was detected only a few times. The chain has TRBV4-2 and TRBJ1-6; 8 bases align to TRBD1. The CDR3 extends over 15 amino acids. V shed 6 bases and J 10 bases; nucleotides not matched to a gene: 11. Germline CDR1 reads LGHNA; CDR2 reads YNFKEQ. The CDR3 spells CASRDRQGLRSPLHF. The CDR3, as DNA: TGTGCCAGCAGGGATCGACAGGGGTTAAGGTCACCCCTCCACTTT.

Regarding this clone: In the same sample, other DNA sequences code for this CDR3. The chain joins TRBV5-1 to TRBJ2-1, with TRBD1 matching over 10 bases. Germline CDR1 and CDR2: SGHRS and YFSETQ. The trim removed 0 bases at V and 4 bases at J, leaving 1 base unmatched. This CDR3 contains 15 residues. The CDR3 spells CASSLGTGGYNEQFF. CDR3 DNA: TGCGCCAGCAGCTTGGGGACAGGGGGGTACAATGAGCAGTTCTTC.

The chain uses TRBV19 and TRBJ2-1, with D unresolved. V dropped 9 bases and J dropped 1 base, with 13 bases sitting between them. Per germline, CDR1 LNHDA and CDR2 SQIVND (reference sequence). The CDR3 length is 14 residues. CDR3: CASTSSGSYNEQFF. For the CDR3, the DNA is TGTGCCAGCACGTCTAGTGGGTCCTACAATGAGCAGTTCTTC.

In its sample, this clone was seen a few times. The chain has TRBV19 and TRBJ1-3, with 8 bases fitting TRBD1. With 3 bases clipped from V and 0 bases from J, the junction kept 4 bases outside the gene matches. The CDR3 is made up of 16 amino acids. CDR1 and CDR2 from the germline V gene are LNHDA and SQIVND (reference sequence). The CDR3 protein is CASSIRTGSSGNTIYF. CDR3 sequence (DNA): TGTGCCAGTAGTATTCGGACAGGGAGCTCTGGAAACACCATATATTTT.

V usage is TRBV20-1 and J usage is TRBJ1-2; D remains ambiguous. There are 8 residues in the CDR3. Germline CDR1 and CDR2: DFQATT and SNEGSKA (reference sequence). CDR3 in amino acids: CRVEGYTF. CDR3 DNA: TGCAGGGTTGAGGGCTACACCTTC.

This clone has just a few counts. The chain is built from TRBV19 and TRBJ2-3; 9 positions agree with TRBD2. The CDR3 is 16 amino acids. Trimming took 4 bases from V and 2 from J; bases not matched to a gene: 7. Looked up from germline, CDR1 is LNHDA and CDR2 is SQIVND (reference sequence). This CDR3 is CASSNVAGVNTDTQYF. The DNA of the CDR3 is TGTGCCAGTAGTAACGTAGCGGGAGTTAACACAGATACGCAGTATTTT.